The rows below give T cell receptor beta chains drawn from one sample of a study of cytomegalovirus exposure and HLA in healthy donors. This table comes from immunoSEQ multiplex PCR, and its TCRdb copy is limited to in-frame clones, with some not included. The sample lists about 130,000 clones, approximately 80% occurring once. The sequencing sample was made of PBMCs. All receptors come from a young man in good health and CMV-seronegative. Both conserved end residues are part of each CDR3. The order of the fields is clone size, J gene, V gene, D gene, CDR3 DNA, CDR3 protein. A D gene is named only where the DNA matches it firmly. Clone size is given for some rows only: seen once, a few or many times, or a class if the clone is expanded.

size: NA; J: TRBJ2-3; V: TRBV10-3; D: TRBD2; DNA: TGTGCCATCAGAGTAGCGGGAACTAGCGGAAATACGCAGTATTTT; CDR3: CAIRVAGTSGNTQYF
size: NA; J: TRBJ1-1; V: TRBV27; D: NA; DNA: TGTGCCAGCAGTTCCGCACCGGGGGGAAGCGCGAACACTGAAGCTTTCTTT; CDR3: CASSSAPGGSANTEAFF
size: once; J: TRBJ1-5; V: TRBV30; D: NA; DNA: TGTGCCTGGAGTACCGACACCAGCAATCAGCCCCAGCATTTT; CDR3: CAWSTDTSNQPQHF
size: NA; J: TRBJ2-7; V: TRBV7-9; D: NA; DNA: TGTGCCAGCAGCCTAAGTGGCAGGTACGAGCAGTACTTC; CDR3: CASSLSGRYEQYF
size: NA; J: TRBJ2-3; V: TRBV19; D: NA; DNA: TGTGCCAGTAGTTCCCTCGATACGCAGTATTTT; CDR3: CASSSLDTQYF
size: NA; J: TRBJ2-7; V: TRBV5-4; D: TRBD1; DNA: TGTGCCAGCAGCTTACCGGGACAGGGGTACGAGCAGTACTTC; CDR3: CASSLPGQGYEQYF
size: NA; J: TRBJ2-1; V: TRBV29-1; D: TRBD1; DNA: TGCAGCGTCTCGGACAGGGGGGGGTACAATGAGCAGTTCTTC; CDR3: CSVSDRGGYNEQFF
size: NA; J: TRBJ1-6; V: TRBV4-1; D: TRBD1; DNA: TGCGCCAGCAGCCACCTTGACAGGGTTAGTTCACCCCTCCACTTT; CDR3: CASSHLDRVSSPLHF
size: few; J: TRBJ1-2; V: TRBV10-3; D: TRBD1; DNA: TGTGCCATCAGTGATTTGGGCGAGACAGGGGTCGATGGAGGCTACACCTTC; CDR3: CAISDLGETGVDGGYTF
size: NA; J: TRBJ1-2; V: TRBV10-3; D: NA; DNA: TGTGCCATCAGTGAGGCAGGAGGGAGGGCGGGCGGCTACACCTTC; CDR3: CAISEAGGRAGGYTF
size: NA; J: TRBJ1-2; V: TRBV6-1; D: NA; DNA: TGTGCCAGCACAGAGCTAGACAACTATGGCTACACCTTC; CDR3: CASTELDNYGYTF
size: NA; J: TRBJ2-7; V: TRBV6-1; D: TRBD1; DNA: TGTGCCAGCAGTGTAGGGACAGGGGTGTACGAGCAGTACTTC; CDR3: CASSVGTGVYEQYF
size: few; J: TRBJ1-1; V: TRBV6-1; D: NA; DNA: TGTGCCAGCAGTGAAAGCGTGGGTCTGAACACTGAAGCTTTCTTT; CDR3: CASSESVGLNTEAFF